The clone carrying this T cell receptor (beta chain) was picked up a small number of times. Use of 60 Vbeta and 13 Jbeta primers characterized the PCR. The protocol was immunoSEQ multiplex PCR, while the TCRdb copy is restricted to in-frame clones and leaves out a portion. This table holds under 150,000 clones, 79% found once. The source of the sample is a study of cytomegalovirus exposure and HLA in healthy donors. V lost 8 bases and J 4 bases, leaving 17 bases between the germline ends. Germline V gene data show CDR1 as MNHNS and CDR2 as SASEGT. The length of the CDR3 is 14 residues. The receptor was derived from a woman in her 40s in good health and CMV-seropositive. The sample taken for sequencing was PBMCs. V gene TRBV6-1 combines with J gene TRBJ2-5; D possibly corresponds to TRBD2 (6 bases). CDR3 DNA sequence: TGTGCCAGCCACTCGGGGTTGGGGGGAGAGACCCAGTACTTC. It yields the protein CASHSGLGGETQYF.